The next 32 T cell receptor beta chains were all read from a single sample in a study of monozygotic twins with inflammatory bowel disease. TCRdb re-analyzed the 5' RACE reads; it lists each CDR3 protein once, without DNA. Here the sample table reports more than 300,000 distinct CDR3 sequences. The specimen was blood. These receptors all stem from a human donor with ulcerative colitis or Crohn's disease, or a healthy co-twin of an affected twin (not recorded which).

The chain combines TRBV29-1 with TRBJ2-7; TCRdb indicates TRBD1, and absent DNA this call remains unverified. CDR1 SQVTM and CDR2 ANQGSEA come from the germline V gene. The CDR3 length is 11 residues. CDR3 sequence: CSVGTGLGQYF.

The chain recombines TRBV6-5 with TRBJ2-3; TCRdb designates TRBD1, a call that cannot be tested without DNA. The CDR3 is made up of 16 amino acids. In germline, CDR1 is MNHEY, CDR2 SVGAGI. The CDR3 sequence is CASSHRLGGTKDTQYF.

The chain combines TRBV7-3 with TRBJ1-6; TCRdb outputs TRBD1, but without DNA this stays unchecked. Germline assignment: CDR1 SGHTA and CDR2 FQGTGA. The CDR3 is 13 amino acids. The CDR3 is CASSPGGNSPLHF.

This chain uses TRBV10-3 with TRBJ2-3; the D call from TCRdb, TRBD2, cannot be confirmed without DNA. The CDR3 spans 15 residues. In germline, CDR1 is ENHRY, CDR2 SYGVKD. This chain's CDR3 is CAIRAGDSSTDTQYF.

The chain links TRBV7-2 to TRBJ2-7; TCRdb lists TRBD1, though no DNA is available to test this call. The germline V gene has CDR1 SGHTA and CDR2 FQGNSA. This CDR3 is built from 13 residues. This CDR3 reads CASSLYRGYEQYF.

The genes are TRBV28 and TRBJ2-1; TCRdb reports TRBD2, a call that lacks DNA to check it against. CDR3 size: 15 residues. Germline V gene lookup returns CDR1 MDHEN and CDR2 SYDVKM. CDR3: CASDIAGSSYNEQFF.

The chain carries TRBV7-2 and TRBJ1-2. The germline V gene has CDR1 SGHTA and CDR2 FQGNSA. This CDR3 is built from 15 residues. The chain's CDR3 is CASSLGSSANYGYTF.

This chain joins TRBV12-3 or TRBV12-4 and TRBJ2-2; the TCRdb call, TRBD1, lacks DNA for checking. This CDR3 contains 14 residues. The CDR3 loop is CASTPDGNTGELFF.

The chain uses TRBV7-9 and TRBJ1-3. From germline, CDR1 is SEHNR and CDR2 FQNEAQ (reference sequence). The CDR3 covers 14 residues. The CDR3 loop reads CASRSGSSGNTIYF.

The chain recombines TRBV5-6 with TRBJ2-7; the TCRdb call, TRBD1, lacks DNA for checking. CDR1 and CDR2 (germline): SGHDT, YYEEEE. CDR3 length: 15 amino acids. CDR3 sequence: CASSLGELLLHEQYF.

The V and J genes are TRBV3-1 and TRBJ1-5; TCRdb lists TRBD1, though no DNA is available to test this call. The CDR3 is 13 amino acids. Germline values: CDR1 LGHDT, CDR2 YNNKEL (reference sequence). CDR3: CASSQDRAQPQHF.

This sequence joins TRBV7-2 and TRBJ2-1; TCRdb picks TRBD2, but there is no DNA to check that call. The CDR3 is 16 residues long. Per the germline V gene, CDR1 is SGHTA and CDR2 is FQGNSA. CDR3 sequence: CASSSPLAGGKNEQFF.

The V and J genes are TRBV18 and TRBJ1-1; TCRdb calls TRBD1, which cannot be checked without DNA. This CDR3 is built from 14 residues. The germline CDR1 and CDR2 sequences are KGHSH and LQKENI. The CDR3 is CASSPGQVNTEAFF.

This chain connects TRBV7-2 to TRBJ1-4; TCRdb selects TRBD1, and the lack of DNA leaves this call unchecked. Germline V gene data show CDR1 as SGHTA and CDR2 as FQGNSA. This CDR3 comprises 15 residues. CDR3 sequence: CASSAGDSSNEKLFF.

The rearrangement links TRBV20-1 to TRBJ1-2. Germline V gives CDR1 DFQATT, CDR2 SNEGSKA (reference sequence). The CDR3 sequence is 11 residues long. The CDR3 region is CSARDPAGYTF.

The rearrangement links TRBV12-3 or TRBV12-4 to TRBJ1-1. The CDR3 is 11 residues long. The CDR3 is CASKTTEEAFF.

This chain links TRBV4-1 with TRBJ1-6; TCRdb's D gene call, TRBD1, goes unchecked for lack of DNA. Germline V gene lookup returns CDR1 MGHRA and CDR2 YSYEKL. The CDR3 consists of 18 residues. The CDR3 sequence is CASSPRTGPDGYNSPLHF.

V and J are TRBV20-1 and TRBJ1-5; there is no DNA to check the TCRdb D call of TRBD1. CDR1 DFQATT and CDR2 SNEGSKA come from the germline V gene (reference sequence). There are 15 residues in the CDR3. The CDR3 sequence is CSATALDRGHQPQHF.

The chain joins TRBV20-1 to TRBJ2-1; the D call of TRBD2 rests on TCRdb alone, since no DNA is present to check it. Germline-derived CDR1 and CDR2 are DFQATT and SNEGSKA (reference sequence). The CDR3 contains 19 residues. This CDR3 is CSARSWQRGASDSYNEQFF.

V gene TRBV11-2 combines with J gene TRBJ2-1. The CDR3 contains 13 residues. CDR1 is SGHAT and CDR2 is FQNNGV in the germline V gene. Here the CDR3 reads CASSQGSYNEQFF.

The chain links TRBV19 to TRBJ2-3; TCRdb's D call, TRBD2, is unchecked because there is no DNA. Germline V lookup: CDR1 LNHDA, CDR2 SQIVND (reference sequence). The CDR3 consists of 17 residues. CDR3: CASSIGPSGGATDTQYF.

The rearrangement links TRBV27 to TRBJ2-2; TCRdb's D call of TRBD1 is untestable without DNA. CDR1 and CDR2 (germline): MNHEY, SMNVEV (reference sequence). This CDR3 spans 12 amino acids. The CDR3 sequence: CASEGVTGELFF.

The V and J genes are TRBV5-1 and TRBJ1-1; TCRdb indicates TRBD1, and absent DNA this call remains unverified. This CDR3 spans 15 amino acids. Germline V gene sequence: CDR1 SGHRS, CDR2 YFSETQ. This CDR3 reads CASSLGGQGYTEAFF.

J is TRBJ1-1 and V is TRBV20-1; with no DNA, the TCRdb D assignment of TRBD1 cannot be verified. This CDR3 has 14 residues. The V gene's germline CDR1 is DFQATT and CDR2 SNEGSKA (reference sequence). CDR3 residues: CSARGGTGHTEAFF.

The rearrangement joins TRBV4-3 to TRBJ1-5; TCRdb's assignment of TRBD1 cannot be checked, as there is no DNA. CDR1 LGHNA and CDR2 YSLEER come from the germline V gene. CDR3 length equals 16 residues. Here the CDR3 reads CASSQDFQGINQPQHF.

V gene TRBV20-1 combines with J gene TRBJ1-4; lacking DNA, the TRBD1 call made by TCRdb goes unchecked. Germline V gives CDR1 DFQATT, CDR2 SNEGSKA (reference sequence). This CDR3 region has 14 residues. The chain's CDR3 is CSAPRQGASEKLFF.

This chain links TRBV11-2 with TRBJ1-2. The CDR3 is 11 amino acids. In germline, CDR1 is SGHAT, CDR2 FQNNGV. The CDR3 sequence is CASSFGGGYTF.

V usage is TRBV20-1 and J usage is TRBJ1-5; TCRdb lists TRBD1, though no DNA is available to test this call. Germline V gives CDR1 DFQATT, CDR2 SNEGSKA (reference sequence). This CDR3 has 14 residues. The CDR3 sequence is CSADGGGSNQPQHF.

The rearrangement joins TRBV18 to TRBJ1-1. CDR3 size: 15 residues. Germline CDR1 is KGHSH and CDR2 is LQKENI. CDR3 region: CASSPPGRVGTEAFF.

This chain joins TRBV23-1 and TRBJ2-6. TRBV23-1 is an ORF, with its function uncertain. This CDR3 comprises 16 residues. The CDR3 reads CASSQGRDSGANVLTF.

The V call is TRBV10-2, the J call TRBJ2-1. CDR3 length equals 14 residues. Germline lookup yields CDR1 WSHSY and CDR2 SAAADI. The chain's CDR3 is CASRRTLGYNEQFF.

The chain uses TRBV6-2 or TRBV6-3 and TRBJ1-5; the TCRdb D gene call, TRBD1, has no DNA to confirm it. The V gene's germline CDR1 is MNHEY and CDR2 SVGEGT. The CDR3 runs 17 residues. The CDR3 sequence: CASSPGRGWLDNQPQHF.